This T cell receptor beta chain appears in the sequencing data of a study of CD8+ T cells in alopecia areata. Study at large: The drug, oral tofacitinib, was given to treated patients at 5 to 10 mg twice daily.

Extracted RNA was reverse transcribed, and the resulting cDNA served as sequencing template. Sequencing was performed with immunoSEQ multiplex PCR; in TCRdb, only in-frame clones are kept and a portion is missing. The table includes more than 200,000 clones, roughly two thirds detected once. Study results and caveats: Higher clonality was seen in lesional scalp than in normal scalp, especially in alopecia totalis/universalis. TCR sharing across patients was less clear than in mice, possibly HLA-related.

Only one count was recorded for this clone. Its antigen remains unknown. Punch biopsies of lesional scalp, plus peripheral blood, were taken from alopecia areata patients. The sample was CD4+ T cells sorted from blood, taken at week 0. The TCR sequence derives from a human donor with alopecia areata.

CDR3 residues: CASSPGPTSYGYTF. CDR3 DNA sequence: TGTGCCAGCAGCCCCGGACCTACCTCCTATGGCTACACCTTC. The gene calls are TRBV7-3 and TRBJ1-2; D is ambiguous. With 5 bases removed from V and 4 bases from J, the gap between germline ends came to 14 bases. CDR1 SGHTA and CDR2 FQGTGA come from the germline V gene. The CDR3 contains 14 residues.